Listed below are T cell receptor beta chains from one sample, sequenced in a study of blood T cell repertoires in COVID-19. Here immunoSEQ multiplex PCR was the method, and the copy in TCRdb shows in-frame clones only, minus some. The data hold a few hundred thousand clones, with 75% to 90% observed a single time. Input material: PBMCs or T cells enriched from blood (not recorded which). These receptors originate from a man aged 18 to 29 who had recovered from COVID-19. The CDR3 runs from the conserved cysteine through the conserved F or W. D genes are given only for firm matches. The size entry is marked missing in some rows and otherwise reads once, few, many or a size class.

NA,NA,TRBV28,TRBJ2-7,CASKGGGATYEQYF,TGTGCCAGCAAAGGAGGGGGCGCAACCTACGAGCAGTACTTC
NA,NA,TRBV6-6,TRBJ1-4,CASRSYMGTDEKLFF,TGTGCCAGCAGGTCCTACATGGGCACCGATGAAAAACTGTTTTTT
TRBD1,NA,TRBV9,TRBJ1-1,CASSETGLAEAFF,TGTGCCAGCAGCGAGACAGGGCTCGCTGAAGCTTTCTTT
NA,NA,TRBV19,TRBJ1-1,CASSTNWGTTLSLNTEAFF,TGTGCCAGTAGTACGAACTGGGGCACAACCCTTTCCTTGAACACTGAAGCTTTCTTT
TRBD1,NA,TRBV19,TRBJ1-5,CASSIVGTGGYQPQHF,TGTGCCAGTAGTATAGTGGGGACAGGGGGGTATCAGCCCCAGCATTTT
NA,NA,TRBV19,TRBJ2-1,CASSKAGDGNEQFF,TGTGCCAGTAGTAAGGCAGGGGATGGGAATGAGCAGTTCTTC
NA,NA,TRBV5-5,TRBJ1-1,CASSIGQLNTEAFF,TGTGCCAGCAGCATTGGACAGTTGAACACTGAAGCTTTCTTT
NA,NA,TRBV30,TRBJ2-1,CAWSQAEYEQFF,TGTGCCTGGAGCCAGGCAGAGTATGAGCAGTTCTTC
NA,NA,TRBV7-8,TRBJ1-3,CASGLRSSGNTIYF,TGTGCCAGCGGTCTGCGGAGCTCTGGAAACACCATATATTTT
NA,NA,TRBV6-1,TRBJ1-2,CASSEPRIYGYTF,TGTGCCAGCAGTGAACCGAGGATCTATGGCTACACCTTC
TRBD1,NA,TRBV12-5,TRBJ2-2,CASGPDRAAGGELFF,TGTGCTAGTGGCCCGGACAGGGCCGCCGGCGGGGAGCTGTTTTTT
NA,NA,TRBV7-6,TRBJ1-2,CASSFLLGGRYGYTF,TGTGCCAGCAGCTTCCTCTTAGGTGGGCGCTATGGCTACACCTTC
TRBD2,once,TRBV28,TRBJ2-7,CASSDPGLREQYF,TGTGCCAGCAGTGATCCGGGACTAAGGGAGCAGTACTTC
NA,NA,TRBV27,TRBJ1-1,CASSLLYSLNTEAFF,TGTGCCAGCAGTTTATTATACAGCCTGAACACTGAAGCTTTCTTT
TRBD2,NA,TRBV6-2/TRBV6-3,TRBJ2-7,CASSLGTSGTYEQYF,TGTGCCAGCAGTCTCGGGACTAGCGGGACCTACGAGCAGTACTTC
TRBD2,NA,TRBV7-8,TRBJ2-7,CASTPGTSSYEQYF,TGTGCCAGCACCCCCGGGACTAGCTCCTACGAGCAGTACTTC
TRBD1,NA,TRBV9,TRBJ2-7,CASSAEADRDYEQYF,TGTGCCAGCAGCGCGGAAGCGGACAGGGACTACGAGCAGTACTTC
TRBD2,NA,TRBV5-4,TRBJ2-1,CASSFVAGDYNEQFF,TGTGCCAGCAGCTTCGTGGCGGGGGACTACAATGAGCAGTTCTTC
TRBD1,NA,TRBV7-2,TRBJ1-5,CASSLRDRGLQPQHF,TGTGCCAGCAGCTTACGGGACAGGGGTCTTCAGCCCCAGCATTTT
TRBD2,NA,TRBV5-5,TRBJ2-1,CASSYVAGGPNEQFF,TGTGCCAGCAGCTATGTAGCGGGAGGACCCAATGAGCAGTTCTTC
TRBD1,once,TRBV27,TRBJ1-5,CASSHSGGPGQPQHF,TGTGCCAGCAGCCACTCAGGGGGTCCTGGGCAGCCCCAGCATTTT
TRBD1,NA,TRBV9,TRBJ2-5,CASSYRDRDGTQYF,TGTGCCAGCAGCTACCGGGACAGGGATGGGACCCAGTACTTC
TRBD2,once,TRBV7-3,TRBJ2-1,CASSLRLAGGNEQFF,TGTGCCAGCAGCTTAAGACTAGCGGGGGGCAATGAGCAGTTCTTC
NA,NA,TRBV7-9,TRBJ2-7,CASSLARGTPYEQYF,TGTGCCAGCAGCTTAGCGCGGGGGACACCATACGAGCAGTACTTC
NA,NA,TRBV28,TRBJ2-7,CASSGFTYTYEQYF,TGTGCCAGCAGCGGGTTTACCTACACCTACGAGCAGTACTTC
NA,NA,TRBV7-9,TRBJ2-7,CASGVFYEQYF,TGTGCCAGCGGAGTGTTCTACGAGCAGTACTTC
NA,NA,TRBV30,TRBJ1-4,CAWGIRDSREKLFF,TGTGCCTGGGGAATCCGGGATAGTCGGGAAAAACTGTTTTTT
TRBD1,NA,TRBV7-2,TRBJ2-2,CASSLTRDRGRTGELFF,TGTGCCAGCAGCTTAACCCGGGACAGGGGGCGCACCGGGGAGCTGTTTTTT
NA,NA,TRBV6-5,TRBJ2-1,CASSSRVAEQFF,TGTGCCAGCAGTTCTAGAGTCGCTGAGCAGTTCTTC
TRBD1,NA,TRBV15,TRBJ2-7,CATSRDRGSYEQYF,TGTGCCACCAGCAGGGACAGGGGGTCCTACGAGCAGTACTTC
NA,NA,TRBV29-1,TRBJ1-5,CSVGGLLGQPQHF,TGCAGCGTTGGGGGCCTTCTGGGTCAGCCCCAGCATTTT
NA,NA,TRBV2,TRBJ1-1,CASSPTDMNTEAFF,TGTGCCAGCAGTCCGACAGACATGAACACTGAAGCTTTCTTT
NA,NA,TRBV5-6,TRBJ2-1,CASSLSLGLTSYNEQFF,TGTGCCAGCAGCTTGAGTTTGGGGCTTACCTCCTACAATGAGCAGTTCTTC
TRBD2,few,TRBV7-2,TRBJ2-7,CASSLDPSGNREQYF,TGTGCCAGCAGCTTAGATCCTAGCGGGAACCGCGAGCAGTACTTC
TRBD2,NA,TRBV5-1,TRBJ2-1,CASSLKRTSYGGYNEQFF,TGCGCCAGCAGCCTTAAGAGGACTAGCTACGGGGGTTACAATGAGCAGTTCTTC
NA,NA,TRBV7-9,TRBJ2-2,CASSSKAPGTHYTGELFF,TGTGCCAGCAGTTCCAAAGCCCCCGGGACTCATTACACCGGGGAGCTGTTTTTT
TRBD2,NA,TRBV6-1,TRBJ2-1,CASSEIRGGSYNEQFF,TGTGCCAGCAGTGAAATCCGGGGGGGCTCTTACAATGAGCAGTTCTTC
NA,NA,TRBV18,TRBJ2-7,CASSQDSSSYERYF,TGTGCCAGCTCACAGGACTCAAGCTCCTACGAGCGGTACTTC
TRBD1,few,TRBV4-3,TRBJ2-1,CASSRDRGLEQFF,TGCGCCAGCAGCCGAGACAGGGGCCTCGAGCAGTTCTTC
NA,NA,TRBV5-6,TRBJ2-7,CASSLGSSYEQYF,TGTGCCAGCAGCTTGGGGAGTTCCTACGAGCAGTACTTC
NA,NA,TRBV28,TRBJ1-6,CASSFQGSNSPLHF,TGTGCCAGCAGTTTTCAGGGGAGCAATTCACCCCTCCACTTT
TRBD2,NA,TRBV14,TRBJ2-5,CASSQDSGGKRTQYF,TGTGCCAGCAGCCAAGATAGCGGGGGGAAGAGAACCCAGTACTTC
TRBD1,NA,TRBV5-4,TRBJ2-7,CASSTRTGAGEQYF,TGTGCCAGCAGCACACGGACAGGCGCTGGCGAGCAGTACTTC
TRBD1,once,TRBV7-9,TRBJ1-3,CASSPTGGTLSGNTIYF,TGTGCCAGCAGCCCTACAGGGGGGACCCTCTCTGGAAACACCATATATTTT
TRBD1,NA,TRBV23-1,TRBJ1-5,CASSQFDRDRGPQPQHF,TGCGCCAGCAGTCAATTCGACCGGGACAGGGGGCCTCAGCCCCAGCATTTT